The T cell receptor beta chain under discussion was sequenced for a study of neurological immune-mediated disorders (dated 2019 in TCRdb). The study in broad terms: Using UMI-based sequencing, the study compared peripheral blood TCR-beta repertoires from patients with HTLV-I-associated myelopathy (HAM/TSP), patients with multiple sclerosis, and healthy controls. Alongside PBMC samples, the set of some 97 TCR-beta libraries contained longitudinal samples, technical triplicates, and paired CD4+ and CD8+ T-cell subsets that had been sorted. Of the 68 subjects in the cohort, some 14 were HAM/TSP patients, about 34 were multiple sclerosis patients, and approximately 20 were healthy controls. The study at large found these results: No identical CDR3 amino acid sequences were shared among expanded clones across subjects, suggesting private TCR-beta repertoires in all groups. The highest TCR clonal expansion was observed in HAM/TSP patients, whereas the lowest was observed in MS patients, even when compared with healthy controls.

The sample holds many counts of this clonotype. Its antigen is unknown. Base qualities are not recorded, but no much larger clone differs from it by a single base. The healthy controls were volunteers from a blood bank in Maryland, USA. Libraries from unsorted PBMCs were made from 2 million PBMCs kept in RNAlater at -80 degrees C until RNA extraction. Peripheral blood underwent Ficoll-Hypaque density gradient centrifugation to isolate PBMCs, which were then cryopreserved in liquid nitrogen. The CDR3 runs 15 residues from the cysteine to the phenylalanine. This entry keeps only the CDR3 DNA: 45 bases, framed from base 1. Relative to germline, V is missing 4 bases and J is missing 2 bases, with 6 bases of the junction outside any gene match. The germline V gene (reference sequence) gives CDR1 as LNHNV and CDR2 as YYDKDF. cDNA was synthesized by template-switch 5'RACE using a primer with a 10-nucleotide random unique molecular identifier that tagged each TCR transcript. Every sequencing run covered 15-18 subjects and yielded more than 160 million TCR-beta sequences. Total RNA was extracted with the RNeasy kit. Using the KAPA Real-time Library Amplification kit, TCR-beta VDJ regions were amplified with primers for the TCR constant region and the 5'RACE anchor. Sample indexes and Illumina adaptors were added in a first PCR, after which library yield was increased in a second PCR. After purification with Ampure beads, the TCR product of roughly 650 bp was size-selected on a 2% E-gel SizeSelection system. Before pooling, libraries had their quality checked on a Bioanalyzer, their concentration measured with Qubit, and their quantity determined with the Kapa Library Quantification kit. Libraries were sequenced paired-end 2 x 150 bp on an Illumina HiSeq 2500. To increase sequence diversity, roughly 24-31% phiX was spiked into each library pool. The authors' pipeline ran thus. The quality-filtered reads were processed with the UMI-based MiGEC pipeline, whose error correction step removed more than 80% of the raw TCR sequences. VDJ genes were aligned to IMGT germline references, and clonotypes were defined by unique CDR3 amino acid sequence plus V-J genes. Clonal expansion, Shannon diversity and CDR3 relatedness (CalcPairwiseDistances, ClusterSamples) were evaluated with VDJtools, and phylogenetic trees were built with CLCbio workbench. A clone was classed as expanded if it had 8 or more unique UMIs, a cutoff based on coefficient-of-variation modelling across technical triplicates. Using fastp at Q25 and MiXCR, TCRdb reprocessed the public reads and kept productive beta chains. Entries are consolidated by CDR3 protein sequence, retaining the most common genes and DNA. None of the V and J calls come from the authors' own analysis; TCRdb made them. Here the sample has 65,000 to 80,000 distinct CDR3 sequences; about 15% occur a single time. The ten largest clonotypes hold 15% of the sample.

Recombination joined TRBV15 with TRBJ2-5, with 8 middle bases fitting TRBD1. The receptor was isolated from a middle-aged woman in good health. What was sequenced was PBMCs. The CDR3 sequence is CATSTEWTGQETQYF. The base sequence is TGTGCCACCAGCACCGAATGGACAGGGCAAGAGACCCAGTACTTC. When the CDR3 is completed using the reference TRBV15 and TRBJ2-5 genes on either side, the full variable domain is DAMVIQNPRYQVTQFGKPVTLSCSQTLNHNVMYWYQQKSSQAPKLLFHYYDKDFNNEADTPDNFQSRRPNTSFCFLDIRSPGLGDTAMYLCATSTEWTGQETQYFGPGTRLLVL.